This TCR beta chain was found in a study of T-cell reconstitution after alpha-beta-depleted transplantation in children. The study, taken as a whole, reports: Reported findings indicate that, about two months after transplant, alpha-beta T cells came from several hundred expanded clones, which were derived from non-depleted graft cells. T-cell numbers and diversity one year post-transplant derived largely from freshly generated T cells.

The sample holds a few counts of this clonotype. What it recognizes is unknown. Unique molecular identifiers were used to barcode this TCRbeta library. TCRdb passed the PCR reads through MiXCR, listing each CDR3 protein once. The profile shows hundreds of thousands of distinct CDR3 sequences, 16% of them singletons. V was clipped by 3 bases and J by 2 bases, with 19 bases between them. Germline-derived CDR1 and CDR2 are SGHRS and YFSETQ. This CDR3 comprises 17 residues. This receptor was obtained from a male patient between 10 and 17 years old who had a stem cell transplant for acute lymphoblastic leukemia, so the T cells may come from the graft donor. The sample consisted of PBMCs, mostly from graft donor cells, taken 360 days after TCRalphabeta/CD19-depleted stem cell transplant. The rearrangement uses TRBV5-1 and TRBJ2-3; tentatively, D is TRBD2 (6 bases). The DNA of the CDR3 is TGCGCCAGCAGCTCCGGAACGGCGGGGTGGGACACAGATACGCAGTATTTT. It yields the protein CASSSGTAGWDTDTQYF.